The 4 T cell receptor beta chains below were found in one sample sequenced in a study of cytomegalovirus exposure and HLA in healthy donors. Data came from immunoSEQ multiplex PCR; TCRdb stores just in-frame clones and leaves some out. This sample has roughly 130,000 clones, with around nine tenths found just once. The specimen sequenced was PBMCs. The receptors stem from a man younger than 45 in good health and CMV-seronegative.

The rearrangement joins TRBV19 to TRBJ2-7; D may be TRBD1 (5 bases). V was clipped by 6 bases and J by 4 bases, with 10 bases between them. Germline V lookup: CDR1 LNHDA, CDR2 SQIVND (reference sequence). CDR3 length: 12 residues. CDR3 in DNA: TGTGCCAGTAGCGGGCCAGGGTACGAGCAGTACTTC. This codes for CASSGPGYEQYF.

The CDR3 sequence: CASRPLQGPEQYF. The CDR3 DNA sequence: TGTGCCAGCAGACCATTACAGGGCCCCGAGCAGTACTTC. This chain uses TRBV7-9 with TRBJ2-7; maybe TRBD1 (6 bases). Germline loops: CDR1 SEHNR, CDR2 FQNEAQ (reference sequence). V lost 6 bases, J lost 6 bases, and 15 bases lay in between. The CDR3 is 13 residues long.

The CDR3 region has the DNA TGTGCCAGCAGGACCTTCGGGGGCTATGGCTACACCTTC. Translating gives CASRTFGGYGYTF. This chain links TRBV27 with TRBJ1-2, with D maybe TRBD1 (5 bases). Germline CDR1 reads MNHEY; CDR2 reads SMNVEV (reference sequence). Trimming pared 6 bases from V and 4 bases from J, leaving 12 bases between. The CDR3 spans 13 residues.

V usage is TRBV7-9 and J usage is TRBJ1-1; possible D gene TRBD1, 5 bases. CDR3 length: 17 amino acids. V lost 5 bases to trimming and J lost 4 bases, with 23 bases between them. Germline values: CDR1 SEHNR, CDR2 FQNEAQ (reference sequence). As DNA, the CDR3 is TGTGCCAGCAGCAGCGGGGACCCCCGGCGAGAGGGCACTGAAGCTTTCTTT. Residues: CASSSGDPRREGTEAFF.